A single sample is the source of the 25 T cell receptor beta chains below, sequenced in a study of cytomegalovirus exposure and HLA in healthy donors. The primer mix had 60 Vbeta and 13 Jbeta primers. Sequencing was performed with immunoSEQ multiplex PCR; in TCRdb, only in-frame clones are kept and a portion is missing. This repertoire shows more than 80,000 clones, about 89% found once; its top ten account for roughly 9.2%. Sequences were obtained from PBMCs. The receptor source for this set is a man aged 25 to 40 in good health and CMV-seropositive.

The CDR3 nucleotides are TGTGCCAGCAGCTTCCCTTTTGGACTAGCCCGCTACAATGAGCAGTTCTTC. Amino acid sequence: CASSFPFGLARYNEQFF. The chain employs TRBV11-2 and TRBJ2-1, with 8 bases lining up with TRBD2. J gave up 3 bases and V 3 bases, and 10 bases lay outside the gene matches. This CDR3 is 17 amino acids long. Germline CDR1 reads SGHAT; CDR2 reads FQNNGV. Drawing the rest from reference TRBV11-2 and TRBJ2-1, the complete variable domain is EAGVAQSPRYKIIEKRQSVAFWCNPISGHATLYWYQQILGQGPKLLIQFQNNGVVDDSQLPKDRFSAERLKGVDSTLKIQPAKLEDSAVYLCASSFPFGLARYNEQFFGPGTRLTVL.

CDR3 in amino acids: CASSLQQETQYF. The CDR3 nucleotides are TGTGCCAGCAGCTTACAACAAGAGACCCAGTACTTC. The chain uses TRBV11-2 and TRBJ2-5, with D uncertain. The CDR3 is 12 amino acids. V gave up 2 bases and J gave up 2 bases, with 3 bases separating them. Germline V gene data show CDR1 as SGHAT and CDR2 as FQNNGV.

This chain connects TRBV27 to TRBJ1-1, with D tentatively TRBD1 (5 bases). The CDR3 sequence is 13 residues long. The germline V gene encodes CDR1 MNHEY and CDR2 SMNVEV (reference sequence). The V gene lost 3 bases and the J gene lost 1 base, with 6 bases spanning the gap. CDR3 in DNA: TGTGCCAGCAGTTTGGGGGGGAACACTGAAGCTTTCTTT. Translating gives CASSLGGNTEAFF.

This clone appeared a single time. The genes are TRBV28 and TRBJ1-1; 7 nucleotides align to TRBD1. The CDR3 is 15 amino acids. The trim removed 5 bases at V and 1 base at J, leaving 7 bases unmatched. The V gene's germline CDR1 is MDHEN and CDR2 SYDVKM. The CDR3 here is CASSIGQERNTEAFF. CDR3 DNA sequence: TGTGCCAGCAGTATCGGACAGGAACGGAACACTGAAGCTTTCTTT.

The CDR3 region is CASSLTGPGNTIYF. The CDR3 DNA reads TGTGCCAGCAGCTTGACAGGTCCTGGAAACACCATATATTTT. This chain uses TRBV28 with TRBJ1-3; D is perhaps TRBD1 (6 bases). V lost 6 bases and J lost 2, with 11 bases in between. The CDR3 loop spans 14 amino acids. CDR1 and CDR2 (germline): MDHEN, SYDVKM.

This clone was counted between two and nine times. CDR3 sequence reads: CASSSTRQGSTSYTF. The DNA of the CDR3 is TGCGCCAGCAGCTCAACCCGACAGGGCTCGACGAGCTACACCTTC. The rearrangement uses TRBV5-1 and TRBJ1-2; TRBD1 matches 7 bases. Losses at the gene ends were 3 bases for V and 9 bases for J; bases not matched to a gene: 14. CDR3 size: 15 residues. From germline, CDR1 is SGHRS and CDR2 YFSETQ.

This rearrangement joins TRBV6-1 to TRBJ2-2, with D unresolved. The CDR3 sequence is 13 residues long. Germline lookup yields CDR1 MNHNS and CDR2 SASEGT. The V end lost 8 bases, the J end lost 4 bases, and 11 bases lay between the germline ends. CDR3 protein: CASLSGLTGELFF. CDR3 coding DNA: TGTGCCAGCCTTTCCGGTCTCACCGGGGAGCTGTTTTTT.

The rearrangement uses TRBV28 and TRBJ1-1, with D uncertain. The CDR3 is made up of 12 amino acids. V shed 3 bases and J shed 5 bases, with 7 bases lying between them. The V gene's germline CDR1 is MDHEN and CDR2 SYDVKM. The CDR3 reads CASSLRWTEAFF. The CDR3 nucleotides are TGTGCCAGCAGTTTGAGGTGGACTGAAGCTTTCTTT.

The genes are TRBV28 and TRBJ2-7; 7 nucleotides match TRBD1. From germline, CDR1 is MDHEN and CDR2 SYDVKM. This CDR3 contains 14 residues. Trimming removed 6 bases from V and 3 bases from J; junction bases left unmatched: 8. The chain's CDR3 is CASSQPDRVYEQYF. CDR3 sequence (DNA): TGTGCCAGCAGCCAACCTGACAGGGTCTACGAGCAGTACTTC.

The V gene is TRBV18, the J gene TRBJ1-5; D may be TRBD1 (5 bases). The V gene lost 4 bases and the J gene lost 2 bases, with 9 bases spanning the gap. This CDR3 region has 14 residues. CDR1 is KGHSH and CDR2 is LQKENI in the germline V gene. CDR3: CASSQGGGNQPQHF. The CDR3 DNA is TGTGCCAGCTCACAGGGAGGGGGCAATCAGCCCCAGCATTTT.

The chain carries TRBV28 and TRBJ2-4; D perhaps matches TRBD1 (6 bases). Germline V gene lookup returns CDR1 MDHEN and CDR2 SYDVKM. The CDR3 runs to 16 residues. Between the trimmed V and J ends, which lost 2 bases and 5 bases, there was a span of 16 bases. CDR3 amino acids: CASSLDLTGGENIQYF. The DNA of the CDR3 is TGTGCCAGCAGTTTAGATTTGACAGGTGGGGAAAACATTCAGTACTTC.

This sequence joins TRBV19 and TRBJ2-3; 7 bases are shared with TRBD2. V shed 7 bases and J 0 bases; nucleotides not matched to a gene: 4. The CDR3 is made up of 14 amino acids. The V gene's germline CDR1 is LNHDA and CDR2 SQIVND (reference sequence). The CDR3 nucleotides are TGTGCCAGTAACAAAGCGGGGAGCACAGATACGCAGTATTTT. This translates into CASNKAGSTDTQYF.

The chain carries TRBV28 and TRBJ2-3; the D gene is possibly TRBD1 (6 bases). The CDR3 contains 14 residues. Germline values: CDR1 MDHEN, CDR2 SYDVKM. Trimming pared 5 bases from V and 9 bases from J, leaving 18 bases between. The CDR3 loop is CASSRNLQGVTQYF. The CDR3 coding sequence is TGTGCCAGCAGTAGGAACCTACAGGGTGTCACGCAGTATTTT.

The genes are TRBV9 and TRBJ1-4; 8 bases match TRBD1. The CDR3 runs 15 residues. The trim removed 3 bases at V and 8 bases at J, leaving 9 bases unmatched. The germline gives CDR1 SGDLS, CDR2 YYNGEE. CDR3 region: CASSGRDRLGEKLFF. CDR3 sequence (DNA): TGTGCCAGCAGCGGCCGGGACAGGTTGGGCGAAAAACTGTTTTTT.

The rearrangement links TRBV4-2 to TRBJ2-5; 8 nucleotides agree with TRBD2. CDR1 and CDR2 (germline): LGHNA, YNFKEQ. Trimming removed 2 bases from V and 4 bases from J; junction bases left unmatched: 12. The CDR3 totals 17 residues. The CDR3 coding sequence is TGTGCCAGCAGCCAAATCCAATACGGGAGGGCCGGAGAGACCCAGTACTTC. This encodes CASSQIQYGRAGETQYF.

CDR3 loop: CASSLGHNSYEQYF. DNA for the CDR3: TGTGCCAGCAGCTTGGGACATAACTCCTACGAGCAGTACTTC. The chain couples TRBV7-3 to TRBJ2-7, with D possibly being TRBD1 (6 bases). The CDR3 totals 14 residues. Germline loops: CDR1 SGHTA, CDR2 FQGTGA. The V and J ends lost 3 bases and 0 bases respectively, with 9 bases between them. The full variable domain, completed using reference TRBV7-3 and TRBJ2-7, is GAGVSQTPSNKVTEKGKYVELRCDPISGHTALYWYRQSLGQGPEFLIYFQGTGAADDSGLPNDRFFAVRPEGSVSTLKIQRTERGDSAVYLCASSLGHNSYEQYFGPGTRLTVT.

The rearrangement links TRBV30 to TRBJ1-3; weak D call: TRBD1 (5 bases). The CDR3 is 14 amino acids. The germline V gene has CDR1 GTSNPN and CDR2 SVGIG (reference sequence). Trimming pared 0 bases from V and 9 bases from J, leaving 15 bases between. As DNA, the CDR3 is TGTGCCTGGAGTGTACAGGAAGGGTTGTCCACCATATATTTT. The encoded protein is CAWSVQEGLSTIYF.

The chain joins TRBV10-3 to TRBJ2-7; 7 nucleotides agree with TRBD1. In germline, CDR1 is ENHRY, CDR2 SYGVKD. The CDR3 spans 14 residues. V shed 11 bases, J shed 2 bases, and the junction held 12 bases outside the gene matches. CDR3 DNA: TGTGCCGCGCAAGCGACGGGACAGACCTACGAGCAGTACTTC. Protein product: CAAQATGQTYEQYF.

V and J are TRBV4-2 and TRBJ2-1, with TRBD2 as a possible D gene (6 bases). Germline V gene sequence: CDR1 LGHNA, CDR2 YNFKEQ. This CDR3 contains 16 residues. V was clipped by 0 bases and J by 3 bases, with 12 bases between them. The DNA for the CDR3 is TGTGCCAGCAGCCAAGACCCGGTGGACTACTACAATGAGCAGTTCTTC. This gives the protein CASSQDPVDYYNEQFF.

The rearrangement joins TRBV5-1 to TRBJ2-1; the match to TRBD2 covers 13 bases. V shed 1 base, J shed 6 bases, and the junction held 7 bases outside the gene matches. The CDR3 is 17 residues long. Germline V gives CDR1 SGHRS, CDR2 YFSETQ. CDR3 bases: TGCGCCAGCAGCTTGACCACTAGCGGGAGGGCATTCAATGAGCAGTTCTTC. The encoded protein is CASSLTTSGRAFNEQFF.

The rearrangement links TRBV5-6 to TRBJ2-7; 7 bases fit TRBD1. J gave up 6 bases and V 4 bases, and 10 bases lay outside the gene matches. Germline V CDR1 and CDR2: SGHDT, YYEEEE. The CDR3 consists of 14 residues. CDR3 in amino acids: CASSPGQLLGEQYF. The CDR3 nucleotides are TGTGCCAGCAGCCCGGGACAGCTCCTGGGCGAGCAGTACTTC.

The chain has TRBV14 and TRBJ2-2; 10 bases are a match to TRBD1. This CDR3 has 16 amino acids. CDR1 is SGHDN, CDR2 FVKESK, per germline. The V gene end was trimmed by 0 bases and the J gene end by 6 bases; junction bases not matched to a gene: 4. CDR3 sequence (DNA): TGTGCCAGCAGCCAAGATCTTGGACAGGGGGCCGGGGAGCTGTTTTTT. Protein sequence: CASSQDLGQGAGELFF.

The gene calls are TRBV4-2 and TRBJ2-7; 8 bases agree with TRBD2. Germline V gives CDR1 LGHNA, CDR2 YNFKEQ. V gave up 4 bases and J gave up 4 bases; unmatched junction bases: 9. The CDR3 has 15 amino acids. The CDR3 sequence is CASSPGGSGFYEQYF. In DNA form, the CDR3 reads TGTGCCAGCAGCCCGGGGGGGAGCGGGTTTTACGAGCAGTACTTC.

This clone was detected only once. This chain links TRBV28 with TRBJ2-1, with TRBD2 identical over 10 bases. Germline lookup yields CDR1 MDHEN and CDR2 SYDVKM. The CDR3 runs to 17 residues. Unmatched junction bases numbered 13, after V lost 2 bases and J lost 9 bases. This CDR3 reads CASSLLSSGSMSLEQFF. CDR3 nucleotides: TGTGCCAGCAGTTTACTTTCTAGCGGGAGTATGTCTCTTGAGCAGTTCTTC.

The chain uses TRBV2 and TRBJ2-3; TRBD2 matches at 8 bases. The CDR3 runs to 14 residues. After removal of 7 bases from V and 4 bases from J, the junction contained 7 bases not matched to a gene. Germline V gene sequence: CDR1 SNHLY, CDR2 FYNNEI. The CDR3 loop is CASIRSGSSDTQYF. Here the CDR3 DNA reads TGTGCCAGCATCAGAAGCGGGAGTTCAGATACGCAGTATTTT.